This T cell receptor beta chain was documented in a study of early T cells in non-severe SARS-CoV-2 infection. TCRdb redid the calling of the 5' RACE reads with MiXCR, one entry per CDR3 protein. The sample has some 82,000 distinct CDR3 sequences; around an eighth are singletons. Germline trimming cut 6 bases from V and 6 bases from J; bases unmatched to any gene: 5. CDR3 size: 13 residues. Germline CDR1 and CDR2: LNHDA and SQIVND (reference sequence). The J gene is TRBJ1-2, the V gene TRBV19, with 9 bases lining up with TRBD1. The sequenced material came from whole blood. The receptor was isolated from an adult who was a healthcare worker with PCR-confirmed SARS-CoV-2 infection or an uninfected control (not recorded which). CDR3 DNA sequence: TGTGCCAGTAGGTATACAGGGGGCCATGGCTACACCTTC. This encodes CASRYTGGHGYTF.